This is a list of T cell receptor beta chains from one sample in a study of CD8 T cells in ankylosing spondylitis. TCRdb called the 5' RACE reads again in MiXCR, with one record for every CDR3 protein. The sample consists of roughly 150,000 distinct CDR3 sequences, just over 9.5% of them appearing once. Sequencing was done on a sample of blood, either unsorted or a sorted T cell fraction (not recorded which). The source of these receptors is a female donor with ankylosing spondylitis or in good health (not recorded which). Both conserved end residues are part of each CDR3. D genes are given only for firm matches. Only part of the rows carry a size: once, few, many, or a class if the clone is expanded.

D,size,V,J,CDR3,DNA
.,.,TRBV5-6,TRBJ1-2,CASSLRYGYTF,TGTGCCAGCAGCTTAAGATATGGCTACACCTTC
.,few,TRBV7-9,TRBJ2-3,CASASAANTDTQYF,TGTGCCAGCGCTTCGGCGGCGAACACAGATACGCAGTATTTT
.,many,TRBV6-5,TRBJ2-5,CASSSHPGETQYF,TGTGCCAGCAGTTCCCATCCGGGAGAGACCCAGTACTTC
.,.,TRBV27,TRBJ2-7,CASSLSLEREQYF,TGTGCCAGCAGTTTATCGTTGGAGCGGGAGCAGTACTTC
.,.,TRBV5-6,TRBJ2-3,CASSRGLSTDTQYF,TGTGCCAGCAGCCGCGGGCTGAGCACAGATACGCAGTATTTT
.,.,TRBV27,TRBJ1-1,CASSSRLSGTEAFF,TGTGCCAGCAGTTCGAGACTCTCGGGGACTGAAGCTTTCTTT
TRBD2,few,TRBV5-1,TRBJ2-3,CASSLVLAEQTDTQYF,TGCGCCAGCAGCTTGGTGCTAGCGGAGCAAACAGATACGCAGTATTTT
TRBD2,few,TRBV29-1,TRBJ2-7,CSVLLAGAEEQYF,TGCAGCGTCCTCCTAGCGGGAGCAGAGGAGCAGTACTTC
.,few,TRBV14,TRBJ1-1,CASTLTRNTEAFF,TGTGCCAGCACCTTGACAAGAAACACTGAAGCTTTCTTT
.,.,TRBV2,TRBJ2-1,CASQDRWGLGQNEQFF,TGTGCCAGCCAGGACAGGTGGGGACTAGGGCAGAATGAGCAGTTCTTC
.,few,TRBV27,TRBJ2-1,CASSSYDNEQFF,TGTGCCAGCAGTTCTTACGACAATGAGCAGTTCTTC
.,.,TRBV20-1,TRBJ1-1,CSAREGLSPGKIMNTEAFF,TGCAGTGCTAGAGAGGGGTTAAGTCCAGGCAAAATCATGAACACTGAAGCTTTCTTT
TRBD2,few,TRBV5-1,TRBJ2-1,CASSFPREGPYNEQFF,TGCGCCAGCAGCTTCCCCCGGGAGGGCCCCTACAATGAGCAGTTCTTC
TRBD1,.,TRBV29-1,TRBJ2-7,CSVEVTGEFHEQYF,TGCAGCGTTGAAGTGACAGGGGAATTTCACGAGCAGTACTTC
.,.,TRBV2,TRBJ2-1,CASSPDSTYNEQFF,TGTGCCAGCAGTCCTGACTCAACCTACAATGAGCAGTTCTTC
.,.,TRBV9,TRBJ2-7,CASSVGGYGYEQYF,TGTGCCAGCAGCGTAGGCGGGTACGGTTACGAGCAGTACTTC
TRBD1,many,TRBV12-3/TRBV12-4,TRBJ2-5,CASSSWTGGRGTQYF,TGTGCCAGCAGTTCCTGGACAGGGGGCAGGGGGACCCAGTACTTC
TRBD1,.,TRBV11-3,TRBJ2-5,CASSSHGQGETQYF,TGTGCCAGCAGCTCCCATGGACAGGGTGAGACCCAGTACTTC
TRBD1,many,TRBV9,TRBJ1-5,CASSTGTGEWQPQHF,TGTGCCAGCAGCACCGGGACAGGAGAATGGCAGCCCCAGCATTTT
.,few,TRBV13,TRBJ1-1,CASSSGTRMYTEAFF,TGTGCCAGCAGCTCAGGGACCCGGATGTACACTGAAGCTTTCTTT
TRBD2,many,TRBV6-2/TRBV6-3,TRBJ2-7,CASSYSTSGDPNEQYF,TGTGCCAGCAGTTACTCGACTAGCGGAGACCCCAACGAGCAGTACTTC
.,few,TRBV7-2,TRBJ1-1,CASSLWAGSNTEAFF,TGTGCCAGCAGCTTATGGGCCGGATCGAACACTGAAGCTTTCTTT
.,.,TRBV15,TRBJ1-1,CATSSRTGNTEAFF,TGTGCCACCAGCAGTCGGACGGGGAACACTGAAGCTTTCTTT